The entry below gives a single T cell receptor (beta chain) sequence along with its context. Sequence at one end of the junction differs from germline and may be a read error. The data belong to a study of T-cell reconstitution after alpha-beta-depleted transplantation in children. CDR3 length: 18 residues. CDR1 SSHAT and CDR2 FNYEAQ come from the germline V gene (reference sequence). Unique molecular identifiers featured in how the TCRbeta library was prepared. TCRdb itself ran the PCR reads through MiXCR, one entry per CDR3 protein. Of a few hundred thousand distinct CDR3 sequences in the sample, approximately 10% are singletons; the top ten hold under 3%.

The sequencing used PBMCs from the stem cell graft donor, collected from the stem cell graft. The chain joins TRBV7-7 to TRBJ2-1; D gene unclear. The receptor's source is a human donor who donated a stem cell graft to a child with acute lymphoblastic leukemia. DNA for the CDR3: TGTGCTAGCAGCCCCGCGACGGGCCGGGTCTCGAACTACAATGAGCAGTTCTTC. Amino acids: CASSPATGRVSNYNEQFF.